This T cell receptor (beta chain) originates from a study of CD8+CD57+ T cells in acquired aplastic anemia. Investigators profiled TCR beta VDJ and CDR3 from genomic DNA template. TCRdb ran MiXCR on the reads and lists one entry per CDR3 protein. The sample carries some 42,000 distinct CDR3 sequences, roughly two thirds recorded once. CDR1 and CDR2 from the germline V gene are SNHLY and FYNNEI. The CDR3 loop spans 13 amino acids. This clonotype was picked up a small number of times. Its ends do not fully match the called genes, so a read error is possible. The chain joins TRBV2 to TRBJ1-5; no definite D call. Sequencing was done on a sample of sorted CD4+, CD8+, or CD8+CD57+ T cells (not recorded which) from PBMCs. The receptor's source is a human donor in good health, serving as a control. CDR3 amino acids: CAGKPGLNQPQHF. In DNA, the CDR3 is TGTGCCGGCAAGCCTGGACTCAATCAGCCCCAGCACTTT. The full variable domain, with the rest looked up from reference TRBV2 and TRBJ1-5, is EPEVTQTPSHQVTQMGQEVILRCVPISNHLYFYWYRQILGQKVEFLVSFYNNEISEKSEIFDDQFSVERPDGSNFTLKIRSTKLEDSAMYFCAGKPGLNQPQHFGDGTRLSIL.